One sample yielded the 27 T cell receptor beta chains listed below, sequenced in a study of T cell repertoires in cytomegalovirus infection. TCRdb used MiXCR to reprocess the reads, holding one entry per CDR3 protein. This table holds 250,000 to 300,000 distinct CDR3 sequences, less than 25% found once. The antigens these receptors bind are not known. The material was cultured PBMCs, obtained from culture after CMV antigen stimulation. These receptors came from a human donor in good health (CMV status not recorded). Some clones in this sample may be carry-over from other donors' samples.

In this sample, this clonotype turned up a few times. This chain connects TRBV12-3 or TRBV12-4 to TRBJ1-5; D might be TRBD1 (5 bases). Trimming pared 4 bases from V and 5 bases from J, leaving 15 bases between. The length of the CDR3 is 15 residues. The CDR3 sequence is CASSSTADIDQPQHF. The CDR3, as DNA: TGTGCCAGCAGTTCCACCGCGGACATCGATCAGCCCCAGCATTTT.

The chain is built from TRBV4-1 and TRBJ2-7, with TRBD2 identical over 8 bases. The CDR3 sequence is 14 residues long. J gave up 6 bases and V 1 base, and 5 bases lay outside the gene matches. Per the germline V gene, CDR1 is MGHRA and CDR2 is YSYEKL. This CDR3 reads CASSQAGGPSEQYF. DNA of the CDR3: TGCGCCAGCAGCCAAGCGGGAGGGCCCTCCGAGCAGTACTTC.

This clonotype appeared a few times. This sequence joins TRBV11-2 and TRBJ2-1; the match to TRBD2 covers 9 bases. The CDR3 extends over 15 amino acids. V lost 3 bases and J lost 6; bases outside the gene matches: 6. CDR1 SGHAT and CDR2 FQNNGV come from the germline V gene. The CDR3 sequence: CASSFNLAGRNEQFF. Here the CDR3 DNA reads TGTGCCAGCAGCTTTAACCTAGCGGGACGCAATGAGCAGTTCTTC.

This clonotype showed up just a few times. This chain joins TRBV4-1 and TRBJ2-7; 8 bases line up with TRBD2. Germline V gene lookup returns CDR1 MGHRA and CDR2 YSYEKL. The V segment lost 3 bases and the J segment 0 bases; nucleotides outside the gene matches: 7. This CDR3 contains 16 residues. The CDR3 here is CASSQPTSGFSYEQYF. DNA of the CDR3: TGCGCCAGCAGCCAGCCCACTAGCGGTTTCTCCTACGAGCAGTACTTC.

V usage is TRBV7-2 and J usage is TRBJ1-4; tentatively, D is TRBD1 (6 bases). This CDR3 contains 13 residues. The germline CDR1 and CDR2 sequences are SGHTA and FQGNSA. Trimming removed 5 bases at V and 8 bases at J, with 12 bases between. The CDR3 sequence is CASSGNRVEKLFF. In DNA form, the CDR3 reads TGTGCCAGCAGCGGCAACAGGGTGGAAAAACTGTTTTTT.

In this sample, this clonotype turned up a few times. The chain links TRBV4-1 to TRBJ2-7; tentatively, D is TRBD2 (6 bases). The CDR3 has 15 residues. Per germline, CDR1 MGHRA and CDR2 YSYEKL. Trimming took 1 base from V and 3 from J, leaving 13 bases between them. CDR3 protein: CASSQGSGPFYEQYF. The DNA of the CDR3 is TGCGCCAGCAGCCAAGGTAGCGGCCCTTTCTACGAGCAGTACTTC.

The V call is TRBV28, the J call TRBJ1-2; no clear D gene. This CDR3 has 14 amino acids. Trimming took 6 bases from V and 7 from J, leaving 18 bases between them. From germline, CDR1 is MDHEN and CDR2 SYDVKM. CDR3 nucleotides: TGTGCCAGCAGCGGGAGCGGCGGGGAGAGTGGCTACACCTTC. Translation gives CASSGSGGESGYTF.

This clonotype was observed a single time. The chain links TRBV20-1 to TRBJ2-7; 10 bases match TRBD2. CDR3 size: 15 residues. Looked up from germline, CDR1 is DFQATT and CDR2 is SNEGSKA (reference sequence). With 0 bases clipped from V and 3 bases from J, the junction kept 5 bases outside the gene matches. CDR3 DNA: TGCAGTGCTAGAGAAGGGACTAGCGAAGGCTACGAGCAGTACTTC. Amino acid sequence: CSAREGTSEGYEQYF.

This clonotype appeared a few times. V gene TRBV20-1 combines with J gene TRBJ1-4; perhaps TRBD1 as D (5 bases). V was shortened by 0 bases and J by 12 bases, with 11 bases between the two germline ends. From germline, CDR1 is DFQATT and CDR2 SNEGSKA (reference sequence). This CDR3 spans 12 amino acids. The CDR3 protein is CSARDPQGQLFF. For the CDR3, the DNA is TGCAGTGCTAGAGATCCCCAGGGCCAACTGTTTTTT.

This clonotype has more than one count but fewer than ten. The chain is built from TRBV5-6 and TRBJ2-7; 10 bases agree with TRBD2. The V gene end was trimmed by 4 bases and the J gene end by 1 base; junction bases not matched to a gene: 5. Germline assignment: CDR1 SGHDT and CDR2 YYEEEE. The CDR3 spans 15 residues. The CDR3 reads CASSLFSGRSYEQYF. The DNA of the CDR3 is TGTGCCAGCAGCCTCTTTAGCGGGAGGTCCTACGAGCAGTACTTC.

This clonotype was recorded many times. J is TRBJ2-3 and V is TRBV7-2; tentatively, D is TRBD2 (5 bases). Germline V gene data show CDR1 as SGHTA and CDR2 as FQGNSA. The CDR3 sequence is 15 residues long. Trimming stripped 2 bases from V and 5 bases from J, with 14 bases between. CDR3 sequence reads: CASSLYARAQDTQYF. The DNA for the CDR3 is TGTGCCAGCAGCTTATATGCGCGGGCACAAGATACGCAGTATTTT.

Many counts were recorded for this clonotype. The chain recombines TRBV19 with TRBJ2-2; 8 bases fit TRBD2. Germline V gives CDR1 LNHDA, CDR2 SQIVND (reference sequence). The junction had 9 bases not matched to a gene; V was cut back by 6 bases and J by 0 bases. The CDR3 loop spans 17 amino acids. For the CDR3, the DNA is TGTGCCAGTAGGCCGATAGCGGGGCCCTCGAACACCGGGGAGCTGTTTTTT. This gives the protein CASRPIAGPSNTGELFF.

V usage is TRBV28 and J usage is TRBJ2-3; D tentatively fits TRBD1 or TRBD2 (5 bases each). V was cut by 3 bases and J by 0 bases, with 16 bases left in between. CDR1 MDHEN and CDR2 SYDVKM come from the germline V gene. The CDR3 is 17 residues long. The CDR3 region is CASSFSGTGASTDTQYF. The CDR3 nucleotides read TGTGCCAGCAGTTTTTCGGGGACCGGTGCTAGCACAGATACGCAGTATTTT.

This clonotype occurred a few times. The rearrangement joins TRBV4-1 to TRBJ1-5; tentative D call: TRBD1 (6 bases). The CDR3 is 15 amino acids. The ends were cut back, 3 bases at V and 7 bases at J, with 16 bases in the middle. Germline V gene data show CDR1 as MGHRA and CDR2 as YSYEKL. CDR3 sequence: CASSQGDRQGQPQHF. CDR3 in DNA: TGCGCCAGCAGCCAGGGTGACAGGCAAGGCCAGCCCCAGCATTTT.

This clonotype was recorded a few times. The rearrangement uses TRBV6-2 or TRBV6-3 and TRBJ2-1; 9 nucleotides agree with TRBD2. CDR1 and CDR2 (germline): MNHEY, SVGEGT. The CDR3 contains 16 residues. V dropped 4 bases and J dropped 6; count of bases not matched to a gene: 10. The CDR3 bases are TGTGCCAGCAGTTTCCTGGCGGGAGGGCCCCGCAATGAGCAGTTCTTC. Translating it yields CASSFLAGGPRNEQFF.

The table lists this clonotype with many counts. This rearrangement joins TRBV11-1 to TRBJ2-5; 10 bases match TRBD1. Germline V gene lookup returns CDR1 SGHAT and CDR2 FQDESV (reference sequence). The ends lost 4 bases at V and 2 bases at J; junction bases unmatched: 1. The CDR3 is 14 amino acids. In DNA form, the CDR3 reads TGTGCCAGCAGCTGGGGACAGGGGCAAGAGACCCAGTACTTC. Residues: CASSWGQGQETQYF.

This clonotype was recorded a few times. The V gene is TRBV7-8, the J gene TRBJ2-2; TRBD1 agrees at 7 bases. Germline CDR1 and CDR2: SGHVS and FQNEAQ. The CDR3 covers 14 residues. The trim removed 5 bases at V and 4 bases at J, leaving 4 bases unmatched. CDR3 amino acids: CASSRTGSTGELFF. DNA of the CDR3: TGTGCCAGCAGCCGGACAGGTTCCACCGGGGAGCTGTTTTTT.

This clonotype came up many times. The CDR3 reads CASSSWTPGGTGELFF. The CDR3 DNA reads TGTGCCAGCAGTTCGTGGACACCTGGTGGAACCGGGGAGCTGTTTTTT. This chain uses TRBV7-8 with TRBJ2-2, with TRBD1 as a possible D gene (5 bases). This CDR3 contains 16 residues. The germline CDR1 and CDR2 sequences are SGHVS and FQNEAQ. The germline V and J ends were trimmed by 6 bases and 5 bases, with 19 bases remaining between them.

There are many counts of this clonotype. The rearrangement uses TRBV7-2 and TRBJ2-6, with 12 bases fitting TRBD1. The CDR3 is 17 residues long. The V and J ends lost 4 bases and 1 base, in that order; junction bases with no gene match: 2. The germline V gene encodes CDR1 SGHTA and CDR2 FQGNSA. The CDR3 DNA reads TGTGCCAGCAGCTGGGGACAGGGGGCATCTGGGGCCAACGTCCTGACTTTC. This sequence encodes CASSWGQGASGANVLTF.

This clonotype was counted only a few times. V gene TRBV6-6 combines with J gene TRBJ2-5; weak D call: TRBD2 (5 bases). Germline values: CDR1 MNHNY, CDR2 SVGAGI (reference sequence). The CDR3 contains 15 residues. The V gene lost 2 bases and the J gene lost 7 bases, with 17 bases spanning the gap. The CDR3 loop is CASSYRAKGEGTQYF. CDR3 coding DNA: TGTGCCAGCAGTTACCGCGCGAAGGGAGAGGGGACCCAGTACTTC.

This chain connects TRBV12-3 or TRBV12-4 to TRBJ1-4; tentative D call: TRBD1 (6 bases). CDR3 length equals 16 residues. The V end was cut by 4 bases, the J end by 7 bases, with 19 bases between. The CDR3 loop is CASSSGGGALTEKLFF. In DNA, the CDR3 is TGTGCCAGCAGTTCCGGGGGGGGGGCGCTTACTGAAAAACTGTTTTTT.

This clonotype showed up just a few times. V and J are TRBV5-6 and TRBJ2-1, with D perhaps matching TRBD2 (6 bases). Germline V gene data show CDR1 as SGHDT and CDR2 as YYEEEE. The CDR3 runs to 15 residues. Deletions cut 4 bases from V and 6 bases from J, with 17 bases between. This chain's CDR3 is CASSRPGGAVNEQFF. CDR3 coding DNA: TGTGCCAGCAGCCGACCCGGGGGAGCGGTCAATGAGCAGTTCTTC.

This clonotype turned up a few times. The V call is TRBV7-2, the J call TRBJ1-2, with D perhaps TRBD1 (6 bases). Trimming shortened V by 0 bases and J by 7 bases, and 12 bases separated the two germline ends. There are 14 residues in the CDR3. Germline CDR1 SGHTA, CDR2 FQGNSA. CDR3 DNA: TGTGCCAGCAGCTTAGCCCAGACAGGCTCTGGCTACACCTTC. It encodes CASSLAQTGSGYTF. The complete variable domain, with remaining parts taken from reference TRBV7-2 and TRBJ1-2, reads GAGVSQSPSNKVTEKGKDVELRCDPISGHTALYWYRQSLGQGLEFLIYFQGNSAPDKSGLPSDRFSAERTGGSVSTLTIQRTQQEDSAVYLCASSLAQTGSGYTFGSGTRLTVV.

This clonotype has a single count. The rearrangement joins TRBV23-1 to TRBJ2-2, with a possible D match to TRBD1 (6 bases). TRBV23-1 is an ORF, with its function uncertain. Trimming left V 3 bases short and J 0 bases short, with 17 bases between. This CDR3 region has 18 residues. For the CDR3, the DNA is TGCGCCAGCAGTCACTCTCTCACCGGGACAACGAACACCGGGGAGCTGTTTTTT. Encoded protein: CASSHSLTGTTNTGELFF.

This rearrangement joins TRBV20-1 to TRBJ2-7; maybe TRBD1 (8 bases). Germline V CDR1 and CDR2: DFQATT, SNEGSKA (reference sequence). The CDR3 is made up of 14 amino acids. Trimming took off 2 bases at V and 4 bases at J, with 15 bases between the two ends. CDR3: CSARSTGGGYEQYF. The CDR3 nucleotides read TGCAGTGCTAGATCTACAGGGGGGGGATACGAGCAGTACTTC.

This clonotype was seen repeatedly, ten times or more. CDR3 amino acids: CASRAGTVSYGYTF. As DNA, the CDR3 is TGTGCCAGCAGGGCCGGGACAGTAAGCTATGGCTACACCTTC. The chain employs TRBV12-3 or TRBV12-4 and TRBJ1-2, with 7 bases matching TRBD1. J was trimmed by 4 bases and V by 6 bases; bases with no gene match: 8. This CDR3 region has 14 residues.

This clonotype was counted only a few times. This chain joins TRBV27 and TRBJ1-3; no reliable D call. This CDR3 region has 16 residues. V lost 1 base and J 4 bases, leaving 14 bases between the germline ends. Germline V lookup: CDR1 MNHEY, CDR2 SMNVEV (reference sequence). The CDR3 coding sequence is TGTGCCAGCAGTTTATTCGCCGGGAGCTTAGGAAACACCATATATTTT. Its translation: CASSLFAGSLGNTIYF.